The clone carrying this T cell receptor (beta chain) was recorded only once. How the authors handled the data: The assay estimated nucleated cells by amplifying reference gene primers. Only in-frame clones appear in the TCRdb table, and some are missing; sequencing was by immunoSEQ multiplex PCR. The DNA was the basis for D and trimming; V, J and clone size are from that table. The table shows about 230,000 clones, with more than 75% occurring only once. The data derive from a study of blood T cell repertoires in COVID-19. This TCR was sampled from a man between 40 and 49 years old with acute or convalescent COVID-19. What was sequenced was peripheral blood.

This chain's CDR3 is CASSPRQGPYEQYF. CDR3 sequence (DNA): TGTGCCAGCAGTCCCCGACAGGGCCCCTACGAGCAGTACTTC. This rearrangement joins TRBV2 to TRBJ2-7; 7 bases align to TRBD1. Germline CDR1 and CDR2: SNHLY and FYNNEI. V was clipped by 5 bases and J by 2 bases; unmatched bases: 6. This CDR3 has 14 amino acids.